Below, 8 T cell receptor beta chains from the same sample are listed, as sequenced in a study of Ad26.COV2.S vaccination and SARS-CoV-2 variants. Clones were sequenced by immunoSEQ multiplex PCR, and TCRdb holds only the in-frame ones, with some missing. The repertoire has around 500,000 clones, roughly 87% of them found once; the top ten carry about 1.7%. The treatment here: some 20 received Ad26.COV2.S at low or high dose, single or two shots; about 5 received placebo; per-sample allocation not given. Collection of the samples took place on day 63 after the first injection of vaccine or placebo. The sample consisted of peripheral blood, taken in a trial of Ad26.COV2.S vaccine versus placebo. All receptors come from a person aged 18-65 years who received the Ad26.COV2.S COVID-19 vaccine or a placebo.

This chain connects TRBV4-1 to TRBJ1-6; D remains unclear. V gave up 1 base and J gave up 10 bases, with 11 bases separating them. The CDR3 has 14 residues. Per the germline V gene, CDR1 is MGHRA and CDR2 is YSYEKL. Written as DNA, the CDR3 is TGCGCCAGCAGCCAAGTAGGGATTGACTCACCCCTCCACTTT. Amino acid sequence: CASSQVGIDSPLHF.

V gene TRBV25-1 combines with J gene TRBJ1-6; unclear D gene. Per germline, CDR1 MGHDK and CDR2 SYGVNS. The V end was cut by 6 bases, the J end by 6 bases, with 6 bases between. This CDR3 contains 12 residues. This CDR3 is CASSLSNSPLHF. As DNA, the CDR3 is TGTGCCAGCAGCCTTAGTAATTCACCCCTCCACTTT.

The J gene is TRBJ2-3, the V gene TRBV7-9; the match to TRBD1 covers 9 bases. From germline, CDR1 is SEHNR and CDR2 FQNEAQ (reference sequence). With 4 bases clipped from V and 2 bases from J, the junction kept 10 bases outside the gene matches. CDR3 length: 17 amino acids. The CDR3 DNA sequence: TGTGCCAGCAGCTCCCCCGCCGGGACAGGGTTCACAGATACGCAGTATTTT. It translates to CASSSPAGTGFTDTQYF.

V gene TRBV6-6 combines with J gene TRBJ1-1, with D possibly TRBD1 on 6 matching bases. This CDR3 is built from 16 residues. Germline lookup yields CDR1 MNHNY and CDR2 SVGAGI (reference sequence). V gave up 10 bases and J gave up 3 bases, with 24 bases separating them. The CDR3, as DNA: TGTGCCACCCTTTCAGGCCCCGTGGACAGACACACTGAAGCTTTCTTT. Encoded protein: CATLSGPVDRHTEAFF.

The chain links TRBV7-2 to TRBJ2-7; D uncertain. Germline values: CDR1 SGHTA, CDR2 FQGNSA. V gave up 1 base and J gave up 3 bases, with 7 bases separating them. This CDR3 comprises 13 residues. The CDR3 DNA reads TGTGCCAGCAGCTTAGAGCGCTTCTACGAGCAGTACTTC. Its translation: CASSLERFYEQYF.

This chain uses TRBV6-4 with TRBJ2-1; D ambiguous. In germline, CDR1 is MRHNA, CDR2 SNTAGT. This CDR3 region has 11 residues. The V end was cut by 6 bases, the J end by 10 bases, with 10 bases between. The CDR3 bases are TGTGCCAGCAGGGGCGGACGGGAGCAGTTCTTC. Its protein is CASRGGREQFF.

The chain combines TRBV9 with TRBJ1-2; D is undetermined. Per the germline V gene, CDR1 is SGDLS and CDR2 is YYNGEE. Trimming removed 6 bases from V and 7 bases from J, with 19 bases in between. There are 14 residues in the CDR3. DNA of the CDR3: TGTGCCAGCACCCGTAGTCAACAGTACTCTGGCTACACCTTC. It codes for CASTRSQQYSGYTF.

V gene TRBV9 combines with J gene TRBJ2-5, with D possibly matching TRBD1 (6 bases). V lost 0 bases, J lost 5 bases, and 20 bases lay in between. CDR1 and CDR2 (germline): SGDLS, YYNGEE. This CDR3 contains 17 residues. The CDR3 sequence: CASSVAASRGAGETQYF. The CDR3 nucleotides are TGTGCCAGCAGCGTAGCGGCTAGCAGGGGCGCTGGGGAGACCCAGTACTTC. Combining the CDR3 with reference TRBV9 and TRBJ2-5 gives the whole variable domain DSGVTQTPKHLITATGQRVTLRCSPRSGDLSVYWYQQSLDQGLQFLIQYYNGEERAKGNILERFSAQQFPDLHSELNLSSLELGDSALYFCASSVAASRGAGETQYFGPGTRLLVL.